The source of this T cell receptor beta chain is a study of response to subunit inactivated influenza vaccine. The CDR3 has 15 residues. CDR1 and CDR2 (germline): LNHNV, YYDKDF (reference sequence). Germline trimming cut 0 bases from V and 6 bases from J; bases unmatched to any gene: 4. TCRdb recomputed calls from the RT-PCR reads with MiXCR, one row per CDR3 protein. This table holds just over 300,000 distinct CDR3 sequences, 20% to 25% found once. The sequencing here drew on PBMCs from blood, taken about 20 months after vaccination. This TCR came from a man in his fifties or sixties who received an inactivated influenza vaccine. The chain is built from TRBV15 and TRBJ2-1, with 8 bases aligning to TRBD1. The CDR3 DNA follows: TGTGCCACCAGCAGAGATCCGGGACAGGTCAATGAGCAGTTCTTC. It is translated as CATSRDPGQVNEQFF.